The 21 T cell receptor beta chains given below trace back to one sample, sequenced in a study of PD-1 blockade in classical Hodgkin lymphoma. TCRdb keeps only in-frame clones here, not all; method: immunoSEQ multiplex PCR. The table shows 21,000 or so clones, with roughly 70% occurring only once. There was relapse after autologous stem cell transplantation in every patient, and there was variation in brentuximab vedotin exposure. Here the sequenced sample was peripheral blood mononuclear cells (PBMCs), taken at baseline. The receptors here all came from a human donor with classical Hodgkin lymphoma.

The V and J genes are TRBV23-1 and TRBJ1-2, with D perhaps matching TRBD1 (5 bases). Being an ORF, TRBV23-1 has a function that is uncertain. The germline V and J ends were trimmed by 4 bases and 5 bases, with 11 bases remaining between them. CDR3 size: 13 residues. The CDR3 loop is CASSPGGVYGYTF. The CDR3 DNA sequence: TGCGCCAGCAGTCCGGGGGGGGTTTATGGCTACACCTTC.

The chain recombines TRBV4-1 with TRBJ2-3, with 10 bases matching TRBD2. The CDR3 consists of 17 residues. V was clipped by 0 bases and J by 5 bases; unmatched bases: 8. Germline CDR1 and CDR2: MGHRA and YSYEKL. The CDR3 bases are TGCGCCAGCAGCCAAGAGGCAGCGGGAGGGCCTGGAGATACGCAGTATTTT. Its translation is CASSQEAAGGPGDTQYF.

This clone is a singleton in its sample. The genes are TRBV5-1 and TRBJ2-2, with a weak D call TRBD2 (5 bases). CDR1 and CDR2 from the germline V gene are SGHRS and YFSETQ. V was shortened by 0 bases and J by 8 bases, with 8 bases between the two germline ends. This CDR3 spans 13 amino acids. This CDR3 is CASSLAEGGELFF. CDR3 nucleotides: TGCGCCAGCAGCTTGGCCGAGGGTGGGGAGCTGTTTTTT. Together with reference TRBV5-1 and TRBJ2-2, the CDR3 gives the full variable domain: KAGVTQTPRYLIKTRGQQVTLSCSPISGHRSVSWYQQTPGQGLQFLFEYFSETQRNKGNFPGRFSGRQFSNSRSEMNVSTLELGDSALYLCASSLAEGGELFFGEGSRLTVL.

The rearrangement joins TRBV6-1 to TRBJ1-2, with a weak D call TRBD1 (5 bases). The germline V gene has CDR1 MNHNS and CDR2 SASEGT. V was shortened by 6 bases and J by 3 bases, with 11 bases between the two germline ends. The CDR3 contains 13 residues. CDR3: CASRGEGDYGYTF. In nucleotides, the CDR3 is TGTGCCAGCAGGGGGGAGGGCGACTATGGCTACACCTTC.

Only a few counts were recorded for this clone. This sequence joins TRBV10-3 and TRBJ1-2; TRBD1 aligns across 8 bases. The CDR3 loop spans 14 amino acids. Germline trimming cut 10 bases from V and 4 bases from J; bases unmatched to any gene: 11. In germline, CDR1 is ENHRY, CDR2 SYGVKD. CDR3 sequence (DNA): TGTGCCACCTCTCCGGACAGGGCACCCTATGGCTACACCTTC. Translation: CATSPDRAPYGYTF.

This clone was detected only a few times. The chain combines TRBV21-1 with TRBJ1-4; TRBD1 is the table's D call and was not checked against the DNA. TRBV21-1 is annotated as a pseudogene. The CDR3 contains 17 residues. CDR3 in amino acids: CASSKEGVTGDVEKLFF. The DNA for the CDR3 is TGTGCCAGCAGCAAAGAGGGGGTGACAGGGGACGTTGAAAAACTGTTTTTT.

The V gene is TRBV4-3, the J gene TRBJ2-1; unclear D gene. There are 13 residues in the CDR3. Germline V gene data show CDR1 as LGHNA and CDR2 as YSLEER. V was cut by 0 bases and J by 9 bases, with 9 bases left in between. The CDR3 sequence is CASSQDPEIEQFF. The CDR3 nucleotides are TGCGCCAGCAGCCAAGATCCCGAAATTGAGCAGTTCTTC.

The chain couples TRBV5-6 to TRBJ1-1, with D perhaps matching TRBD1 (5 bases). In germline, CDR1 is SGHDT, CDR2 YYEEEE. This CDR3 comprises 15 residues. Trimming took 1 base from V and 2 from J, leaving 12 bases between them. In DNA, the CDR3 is TGTGCCAGCAGCTTGTTAGGGGCTTTAAACACTGAAGCTTTCTTT. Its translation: CASSLLGALNTEAFF.

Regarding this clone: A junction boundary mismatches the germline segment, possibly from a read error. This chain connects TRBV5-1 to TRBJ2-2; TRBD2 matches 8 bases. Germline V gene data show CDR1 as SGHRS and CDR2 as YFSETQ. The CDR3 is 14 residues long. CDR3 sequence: CASRGGGNAGELFF. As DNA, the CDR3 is TGCGCCAGCAGGGGCGGGGGGAACGCCGGGGAGCTGTTTTTT. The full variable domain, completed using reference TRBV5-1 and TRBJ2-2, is KAGVTQTPRYLIKTRGQQVTLSCSPISGHRSVSWYQQTPGQGLQFLFEYFSETQRNKGNFPGRFSGRQFSNSRSEMNVSTLELGDSALYLCASRGGGNAGELFFGEGSRLTVL.

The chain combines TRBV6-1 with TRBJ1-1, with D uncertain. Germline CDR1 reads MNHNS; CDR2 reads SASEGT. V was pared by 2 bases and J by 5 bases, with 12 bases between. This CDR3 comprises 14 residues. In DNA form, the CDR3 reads TGTGCCAGCAGTGAATTCGACCCGGGGACTGAAGCTTTCTTT. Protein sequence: CASSEFDPGTEAFF.

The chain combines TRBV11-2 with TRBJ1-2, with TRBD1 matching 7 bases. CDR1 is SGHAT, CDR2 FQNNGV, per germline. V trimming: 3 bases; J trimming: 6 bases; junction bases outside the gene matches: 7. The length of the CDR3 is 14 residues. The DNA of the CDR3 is TGTGCCAGCAGCTTGGTAACAGGGGTTCATGGCTACACCTTC. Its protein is CASSLVTGVHGYTF.

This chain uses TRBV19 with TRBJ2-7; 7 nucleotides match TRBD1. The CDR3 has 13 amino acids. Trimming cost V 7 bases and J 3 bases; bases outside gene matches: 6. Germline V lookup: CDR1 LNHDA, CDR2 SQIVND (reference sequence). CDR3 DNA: TGTGCCAGTAACGAGGGACAGCTCTACGAGCAGTACTTC. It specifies CASNEGQLYEQYF.

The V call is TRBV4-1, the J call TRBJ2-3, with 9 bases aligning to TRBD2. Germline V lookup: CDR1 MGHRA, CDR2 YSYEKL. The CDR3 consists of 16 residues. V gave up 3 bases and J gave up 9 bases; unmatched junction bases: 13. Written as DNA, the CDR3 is TGCGCCAGCAGCCAGCCTAGCGGGGCCACCTATACAACGCAGTATTTT. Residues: CASSQPSGATYTTQYF.

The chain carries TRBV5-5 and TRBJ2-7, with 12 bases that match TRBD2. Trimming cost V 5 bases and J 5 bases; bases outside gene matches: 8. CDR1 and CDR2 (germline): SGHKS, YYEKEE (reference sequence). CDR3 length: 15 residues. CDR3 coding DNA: TGTGCCAGCAGACCGCTAGCGGGAGGGCTTGACGAGCAGTACTTC. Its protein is CASRPLAGGLDEQYF. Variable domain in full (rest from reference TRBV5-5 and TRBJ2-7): DAGVTQSPTHLIKTRGQQVTLRCSPISGHKSVSWYQQVLGQGPQFIFQYYEKEERGRGNFPDRFSARQFPNYSSELNVNALLLGDSALYLCASRPLAGGLDEQYFGPGTRLTVT.

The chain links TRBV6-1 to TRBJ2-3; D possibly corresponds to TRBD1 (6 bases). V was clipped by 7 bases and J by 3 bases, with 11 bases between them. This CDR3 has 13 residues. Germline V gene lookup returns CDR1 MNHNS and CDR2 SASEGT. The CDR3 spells CASTIDRTDTQYF. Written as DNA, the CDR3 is TGTGCCAGCACGATCGACAGGACAGATACGCAGTATTTT.

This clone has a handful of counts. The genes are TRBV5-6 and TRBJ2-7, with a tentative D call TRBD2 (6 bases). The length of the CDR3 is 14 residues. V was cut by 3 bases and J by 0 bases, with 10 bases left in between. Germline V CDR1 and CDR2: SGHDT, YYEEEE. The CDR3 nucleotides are TGTGCCAGCAGCTCGGGACTGAGCTCCTACGAGCAGTACTTC. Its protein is CASSSGLSSYEQYF.

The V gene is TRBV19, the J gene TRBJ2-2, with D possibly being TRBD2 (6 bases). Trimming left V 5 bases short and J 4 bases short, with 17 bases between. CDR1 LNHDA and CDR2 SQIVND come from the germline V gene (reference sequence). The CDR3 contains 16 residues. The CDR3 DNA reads TGTGCCAGTAGTCCGAGCTCCGGGACTTCCACCGGGGAGCTGTTTTTT. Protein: CASSPSSGTSTGELFF.

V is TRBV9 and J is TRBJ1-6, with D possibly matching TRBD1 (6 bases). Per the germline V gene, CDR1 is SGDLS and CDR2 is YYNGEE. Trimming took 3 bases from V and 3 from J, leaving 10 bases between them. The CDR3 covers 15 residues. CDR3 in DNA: TGTGCCAGCAGCGGCCCGACAGGCTATAATTCACCCCTCCACTTT. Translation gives CASSGPTGYNSPLHF.

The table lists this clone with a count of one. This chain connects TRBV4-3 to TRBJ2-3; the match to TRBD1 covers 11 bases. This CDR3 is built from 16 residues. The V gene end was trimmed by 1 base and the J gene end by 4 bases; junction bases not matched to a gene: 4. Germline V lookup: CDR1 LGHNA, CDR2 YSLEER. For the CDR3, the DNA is TGCGCCAGCAGCCAAGCCCCGGGACAGGGGGCAGATACGCAGTATTTT. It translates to CASSQAPGQGADTQYF.

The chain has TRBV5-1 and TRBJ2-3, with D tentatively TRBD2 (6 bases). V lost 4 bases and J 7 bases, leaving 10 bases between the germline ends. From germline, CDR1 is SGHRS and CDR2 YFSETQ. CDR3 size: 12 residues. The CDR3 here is CASSAGPYTQYF. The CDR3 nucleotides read TGCGCCAGCAGCGCGGGACCATATACGCAGTATTTT.

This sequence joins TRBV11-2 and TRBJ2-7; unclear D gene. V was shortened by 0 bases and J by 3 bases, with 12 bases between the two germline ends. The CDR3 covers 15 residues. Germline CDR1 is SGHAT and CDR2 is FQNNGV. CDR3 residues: CASSLEGGQIYEQYF. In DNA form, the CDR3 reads TGTGCCAGCAGCTTAGAAGGTGGGCAGATCTACGAGCAGTACTTC.